Each of the 18 T cell receptor beta chains below was sequenced from the same sample in a study of blood T cell repertoires in COVID-19 (TCRdb year 2020). Library preparation used the immunoSEQ multiplex PCR assay. Imported from immuneACCESS, the table was reduced by TCRdb to in-frame sequences with V and J called. These copies leave out some clones; in studies compared against another copy, an unresolved V gene accounts for under half, and the cause of the remainder is not known. Counted in this sample were 410,000 or so clones; about 91% of them appeared once. Of the sample, 1.5% to 1.9% is held by the ten largest clones. Sequenced sample: peripheral blood. These receptors came from a woman aged 40 to 49 with COVID-19, enrolled during active disease.

This clone was found a few times. The J gene is TRBJ1-2, the V gene TRBV30; no clear D gene. Germline CDR1 is GTSNPN and CDR2 is SVGIG (reference sequence). The CDR3 has 13 residues. The V end lost 1 base, the J end lost 2 bases, and 8 bases lay between the germline ends. The CDR3 reads CAWSDTRNYGYTF. The DNA for the CDR3 is TGTGCCTGGAGTGACACCCGCAACTATGGCTACACCTTC.

The rearrangement links TRBV25-1 to TRBJ2-1, with D possibly TRBD2 on 5 matching bases. The CDR3 has 16 residues. Per the germline V gene, CDR1 is MGHDK and CDR2 is SYGVNS. The V gene lost 3 bases and the J gene lost 0 bases, with 12 bases spanning the gap. The CDR3 DNA is TGTGCCAGCAGTGACCAGACGGGAAGCTCCTACAATGAGCAGTTCTTC. Translated, it gives CASSDQTGSSYNEQFF.

The rearrangement joins TRBV3-1 (or the pseudogene TRBV3-2) to TRBJ2-1, with 10 bases fitting TRBD2. V dropped 1 base and J dropped 4; count of bases not matched to a gene: 7. Per the germline V gene, CDR1 is LGHDT and CDR2 is YNNKEL (reference sequence). The CDR3 has 17 residues. CDR3 nucleotides: TGTGCCAGCAGCCAAGGGACTAGCGGCCTGATGTACAATGAGCAGTTCTTC. This encodes CASSQGTSGLMYNEQFF.

This sequence joins TRBV5-6 and TRBJ2-5; D is ambiguous. The ends were cut back, 4 bases at V and 4 bases at J, with 5 bases in the middle. The CDR3 is made up of 11 amino acids. From germline, CDR1 is SGHDT and CDR2 YYEEEE. The CDR3 protein is CASSARETQYF. For the CDR3, the DNA is TGTGCCAGCAGCGCGAGAGAGACCCAGTACTTC.

This chain uses TRBV7-9 with TRBJ1-3, with 7 bases lining up with TRBD1. The V segment lost 6 bases and the J segment 7 bases; nucleotides outside the gene matches: 18. Germline V gives CDR1 SEHNR, CDR2 FQNEAQ (reference sequence). The CDR3 is 17 amino acids. The CDR3 DNA sequence: TGTGCCAGCAGAACCGCTGGGCAGGGGGGCAACCTTAACACCATATATTTT. It yields the protein CASRTAGQGGNLNTIYF.

The chain has TRBV6-4 and TRBJ1-1, with no clear D. Germline assignment: CDR1 MRHNA and CDR2 SNTAGT. The CDR3 runs to 13 residues. V lost 5 bases to trimming and J lost 1 base, with 8 bases between them. The CDR3 reads CASSSGENTEAFF. CDR3 sequence (DNA): TGTGCCAGCAGTTCGGGAGAGAACACTGAAGCTTTCTTT.

The chain recombines TRBV6-6 with TRBJ1-6; TRBD1 matches at 9 bases. The length of the CDR3 is 17 residues. Trimming removed 5 bases from V and 10 bases from J; junction bases left unmatched: 15. Germline V gene sequence: CDR1 MNHNY, CDR2 SVGAGI (reference sequence). The CDR3 coding sequence is TGTGCCAGCAGTCGACGTTTGGGGACAGGGCAGGGATCACCCCTCCACTTT. This encodes CASSRRLGTGQGSPLHF.

The chain is built from TRBV5-5 and TRBJ1-1, with no clear D. The length of the CDR3 is 14 residues. CDR1 is SGHKS, CDR2 YYEKEE, per germline (reference sequence). Deletions cut 2 bases from V and 1 base from J, with 9 bases between. This chain's CDR3 is CASSFQTQNTEAFF. DNA for the CDR3: TGTGCCAGCAGCTTTCAAACACAGAACACTGAAGCTTTCTTT. The full variable domain, with the rest looked up from reference TRBV5-5 and TRBJ1-1, is DAGVTQSPTHLIKTRGQQVTLRCSPISGHKSVSWYQQVLGQGPQFIFQYYEKEERGRGNFPDRFSARQFPNYSSELNVNALLLGDSALYLCASSFQTQNTEAFFGQGTRLTVV.

J is TRBJ2-2 and V is TRBV3-1 (or the pseudogene TRBV3-2), with 9 bases aligning to TRBD2. CDR3 length: 17 amino acids. Per germline, CDR1 LGHDT and CDR2 YNNKEL (reference sequence). Germline trimming cut 4 bases from V and 1 base from J; bases unmatched to any gene: 7. The CDR3 loop reads CASSPWGAGGNTGELFF. The CDR3, as DNA: TGTGCCAGCAGCCCTTGGGGAGCGGGAGGGAACACCGGGGAGCTGTTTTTT.

The sample holds a few counts of this clone. V usage is TRBV27 and J usage is TRBJ1-1; D gene unclear. The ends were cut back, 5 bases at V and 7 bases at J, with 14 bases in the middle. Germline-derived CDR1 and CDR2 are MNHEY and SMNVEV (reference sequence). This CDR3 has 13 amino acids. As DNA, the CDR3 is TGTGCCAGCAGTGGAGGCGGTAGGAGTGAAGCTTTCTTT. Protein product: CASSGGGRSEAFF.

The rearrangement uses TRBV29-1 and TRBJ2-1, with unresolved D. V shed 5 bases and J shed 0 bases, with 8 bases lying between them. The CDR3 consists of 13 residues. In germline, CDR1 is SQVTM, CDR2 ANQGSEA. CDR3 residues: CSVRQFSYNEQFF. In nucleotides, the CDR3 is TGCAGCGTTCGACAATTCTCCTACAATGAGCAGTTCTTC.

As for this clone: The sample holds other DNA sequences that translate to the same CDR3. V and J are TRBV5-1 and TRBJ2-5, with 7 bases that match TRBD1. Germline CDR1 SGHRS, CDR2 YFSETQ. With V trimmed by 2 bases and J by 5 bases, 6 bases remained unmatched. CDR3 length equals 14 residues. The CDR3 reads CASSFGQVQETQYF. CDR3 sequence (DNA): TGCGCCAGCAGCTTCGGACAGGTTCAGGAGACCCAGTACTTC.

This sequence joins TRBV18 and TRBJ1-4; maybe TRBD1 (6 bases). Germline lookup yields CDR1 KGHSH and CDR2 LQKENI. This CDR3 contains 17 residues. With 3 bases removed from V and 5 bases from J, the gap between germline ends came to 19 bases. Written as DNA, the CDR3 is TGTGCCAGCTCACCTATCGCCACCCAGGGGAAAAATGAAAAACTGTTTTTT. It translates to CASSPIATQGKNEKLFF.

This sequence joins TRBV5-1 and TRBJ1-1, with D maybe TRBD1 (5 bases). Trimming shortened V by 0 bases and J by 0 bases, and 12 bases separated the two germline ends. This CDR3 contains 16 residues. Germline CDR1 and CDR2: SGHRS and YFSETQ. DNA of the CDR3: TGCGCCAGCAGCTTGGGTATAGGGGATATGAACACTGAAGCTTTCTTT. Its protein product is CASSLGIGDMNTEAFF.

The chain employs TRBV4-1 and TRBJ1-6; D not resolved. Per germline, CDR1 MGHRA and CDR2 YSYEKL. The ends were cut back, 1 base at V and 1 base at J, with 5 bases in the middle. The CDR3 totals 15 residues. The DNA of the CDR3 is TGCGCCAGCAGCCAAGCCCAGTCCTATAATTCACCCCTCCACTTT. This sequence encodes CASSQAQSYNSPLHF.

The chain recombines TRBV5-4 with TRBJ2-5, with 9 bases that match TRBD2. Germline V gene lookup returns CDR1 SGHNT and CDR2 YYREEE (reference sequence). The CDR3 covers 15 residues. V gave up 4 bases and J gave up 2 bases; unmatched junction bases: 6. The CDR3 sequence is CASSRGLALQETQYF. CDR3 DNA: TGTGCCAGCAGCCGAGGACTAGCGCTTCAAGAGACCCAGTACTTC.

The V and J genes are TRBV7-9 and TRBJ2-3; D uncertain. V shed 3 bases and J shed 7 bases, with 11 bases lying between them. The CDR3 is 13 residues long. Per germline, CDR1 SEHNR and CDR2 FQNEAQ (reference sequence). The CDR3 sequence: CASSFPPGYTQYF. The CDR3 coding sequence is TGTGCCAGCAGCTTTCCCCCGGGTTATACGCAGTATTTT.

V and J are TRBV28 and TRBJ2-7, with 7 nucleotides matching TRBD1. After removal of 5 bases from V and 1 base from J, the junction contained 8 bases not matched to a gene. The CDR3 covers 15 residues. Germline values: CDR1 MDHEN, CDR2 SYDVKM. The CDR3, as DNA: TGTGCCAGCAGTCATCAGGGGGTTCGGTCCTACGAGCAGTACTTC. Protein sequence: CASSHQGVRSYEQYF. Based on the CDR3 plus reference TRBV28 and TRBJ2-7, the full variable domain is DVKVTQSSRYLVKRTGEKVFLECVQDMDHENMFWYRQDPGLGLRLIYFSYDVKMKEKGDIPEGYSVSREKKERFSLILESASTNQTSMYLCASSHQGVRSYEQYFGPGTRLTVT.